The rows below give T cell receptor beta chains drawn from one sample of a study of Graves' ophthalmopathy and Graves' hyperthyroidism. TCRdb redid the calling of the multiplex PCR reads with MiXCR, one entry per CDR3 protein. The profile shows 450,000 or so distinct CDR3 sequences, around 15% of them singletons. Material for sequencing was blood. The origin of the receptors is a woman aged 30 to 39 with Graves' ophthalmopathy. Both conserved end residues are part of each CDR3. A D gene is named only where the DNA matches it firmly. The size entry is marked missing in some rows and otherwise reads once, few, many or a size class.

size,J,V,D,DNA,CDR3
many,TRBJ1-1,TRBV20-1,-,TGCAGTGCTAGAGATGGGAGGGGGAGCCTGGAAGCTTTCTTT,CSARDGRGSLEAFF
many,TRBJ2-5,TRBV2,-,TGTGCCAGCAGGAGAAGGGTAGCGGAGCAAGAGACCCAGTACTTC,CASRRRVAEQETQYF
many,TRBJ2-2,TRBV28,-,TGTGCCAGCAGTTTTGCGGGAAGGGCGAGCACCGGGGAGCTGTTTTTT,CASSFAGRASTGELFF
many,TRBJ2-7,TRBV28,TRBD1,TGTGCCAGCAGTCTGGAAGGGACAGAATACGAGCAGTACTTC,CASSLEGTEYEQYF
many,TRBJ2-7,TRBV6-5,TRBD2,TGTGCCAGCAGTCGCCTAGCGGGGGCCTACGAGCAGTACTTC,CASSRLAGAYEQYF
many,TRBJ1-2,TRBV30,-,TGTGCCTGGAGTGACGAAAACTATGGCTACACCTTC,CAWSDENYGYTF
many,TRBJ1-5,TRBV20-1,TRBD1,TGCAGTGCTAGAGGACCGGGACAGGGGGCTGGTCAGCCCCAGCATTTT,CSARGPGQGAGQPQHF
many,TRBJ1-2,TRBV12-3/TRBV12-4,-,TGTGCCAGCAAGCCCAATGGCTACACCTTC,CASKPNGYTF
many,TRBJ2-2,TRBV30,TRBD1,TGTGCCTGGAGCAAACGACAGGGAATGGCCGGGGAGCTGTTTTTT,CAWSKRQGMAGELFF
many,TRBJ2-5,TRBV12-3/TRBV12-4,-,TGTGCCAGCAGTCTCCAAGAACGGGAGACCCAGTACTTC,CASSLQERETQYF
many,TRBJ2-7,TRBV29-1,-,TGCAGCGTGGCGGCCAGAACCTACGAGCAGTACTTC,CSVAARTYEQYF
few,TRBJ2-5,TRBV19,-,TGTGCCAATGGAATTGGGACCCAGTACTTC,CANGIGTQYF
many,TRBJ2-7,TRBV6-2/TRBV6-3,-,TGTGCCAGCAACCGCCGGGGGACCTACGAGCAGTACTTC,CASNRRGTYEQYF
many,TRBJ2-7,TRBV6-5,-,TGTGCCAGCAGTTACTCGCAGGGGATGTGGTCCTACGAGCAGTACTTC,CASSYSQGMWSYEQYF
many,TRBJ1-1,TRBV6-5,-,TGTGCCAGCAGTTACGGCCTATCAAACACTGAAGCTTTCTTT,CASSYGLSNTEAFF
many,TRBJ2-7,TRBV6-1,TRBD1,TGTGCCAGCGCAGGGGGAATCTACGAGCAGTACTTC,CASAGGIYEQYF
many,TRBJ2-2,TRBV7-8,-,TGTGCCAGCAGCTTAGCAGGATGGAACACCGGGGAGCTGTTTTTT,CASSLAGWNTGELFF
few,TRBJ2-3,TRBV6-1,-,TGTGCCAGCAGTGAAGGTTTCAGACACACAGATACGCAGTATTTT,CASSEGFRHTDTQYF
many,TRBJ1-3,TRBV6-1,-,TGTGCCAGCAGGAGGGGAGGGCTCTCTGGAAACACCATATATTTT,CASRRGGLSGNTIYF
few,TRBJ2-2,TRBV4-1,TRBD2,TGCGCCAGCAGCCAAGAGGCGGTGGGCGGGAGAAGGACCGGGGAGCTGTTTTTT,CASSQEAVGGRRTGELFF
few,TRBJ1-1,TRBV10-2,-,TGCGCCAGCTCAGGCCTCGGGACCCCCAAAATGAGAACTGAAGCTTTCTTT,CASSGLGTPKMRTEAFF
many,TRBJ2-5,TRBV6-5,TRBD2,TGTGCCAGCAGTTACCAGCTAGCGGGGGGGCGAGAGACCCAGTACTTC,CASSYQLAGGRETQYF
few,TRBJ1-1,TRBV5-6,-,TGTGCCAGCAGCTTTTGGAGGGGAACGAACACTGAAGCTTTCTTT,CASSFWRGTNTEAFF
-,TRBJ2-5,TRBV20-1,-,TGCAGTGCCCCCCTGGTGGGTGAGACCCAGTACTTC,CSAPLVGETQYF
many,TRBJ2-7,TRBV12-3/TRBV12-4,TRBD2,TGTGCCAGCAGTCTAGCGGGAGGGATCCATACCTACGAGCAGTACTTC,CASSLAGGIHTYEQYF
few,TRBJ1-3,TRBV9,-,TGTGCCAGCAGCGACTCCGGAGGTTCTGGAAACACCATATATTTT,CASSDSGGSGNTIYF
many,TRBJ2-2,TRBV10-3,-,TGTGCCATCAGTGGACAACATTCAACTACCGGGGAGCTGTTTTTT,CAISGQHSTTGELFF
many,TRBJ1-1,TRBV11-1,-,TGTGCCAGCAGCTTAGCTGAAGGCACTGAAGCTTTCTTT,CASSLAEGTEAFF
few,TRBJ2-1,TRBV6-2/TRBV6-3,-,TGTGCCAGCAGGCCCGAGGGGTTTACTTGGAATGAGCAGTTCTTC,CASRPEGFTWNEQFF